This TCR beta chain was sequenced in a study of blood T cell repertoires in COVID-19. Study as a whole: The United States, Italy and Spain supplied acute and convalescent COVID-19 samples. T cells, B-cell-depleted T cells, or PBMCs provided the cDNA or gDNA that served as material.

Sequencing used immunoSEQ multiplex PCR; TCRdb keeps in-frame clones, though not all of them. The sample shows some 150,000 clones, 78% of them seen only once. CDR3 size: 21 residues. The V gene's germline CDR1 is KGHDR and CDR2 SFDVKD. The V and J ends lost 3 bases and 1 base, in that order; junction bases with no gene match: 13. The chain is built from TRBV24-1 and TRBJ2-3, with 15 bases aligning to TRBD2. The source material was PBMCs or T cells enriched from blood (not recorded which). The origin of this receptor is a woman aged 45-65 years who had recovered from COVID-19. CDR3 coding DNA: TGTGCCACCAGTGATAATTCCGGGACTAGCGGGGGGCTAAAACGCACAGATACGCAGTATTTT. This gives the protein CATSDNSGTSGGLKRTDTQYF.